The present T cell receptor beta chain was sequenced within a study of Ad26.COV2.S vaccination and SARS-CoV-2 variants. On the study more broadly: Once, or twice with 56 days between doses, Ad26.COV2.S was given intramuscularly.

Findings and limits, study-wide: The TCR-based breadth and depth measures might underestimate overall T cell responses. Participants given vaccine showed non-spike TCR breadth similar to that of placebo recipients.

About this clone itself: Its antigen is unidentified.

Sequencing was performed with immunoSEQ multiplex PCR; in TCRdb, only in-frame clones are kept and a portion is missing. The repertoire holds roughly 350,000 clones, with roughly nine tenths as singletons. Germline lookup yields CDR1 KGHSH and CDR2 LQKENI. CDR3 length equals 17 residues. The junction had 7 bases not matched to a gene; V was cut back by 0 bases and J by 2 bases. The treatment: over 15 received Ad26.COV2.S at low or high dose, single or two shots; roughly 5 received placebo; per-sample allocation not given. Day 63 following the first vaccine or placebo injection was when the samples were taken.

The chain is built from TRBV18 and TRBJ1-5; 7 bases map to TRBD1. The sample was peripheral blood, taken in a trial of Ad26.COV2.S vaccine versus placebo. The receptor's source is a person between 18 and 65 years old who received the Ad26.COV2.S COVID-19 vaccine or a placebo. The CDR3 DNA follows: TGTGCCAGCTCACCACCGGGTTTTACAGGGGGCAATCAGCCCCAGCATTTT. Protein product: CASSPPGFTGGNQPQHF.